This T cell receptor beta chain was observed in a study of T cell responses to AZD1222 COVID-19 vaccine. Only in-frame clones appear in the TCRdb table, and some are missing; sequencing was by immunoSEQ multiplex PCR. The table records under 200,000 clones, 88% of them present only once. This TCR derives from an adult who received the AZD1222 COVID-19 vaccine. The sequenced sample was peripheral blood, obtained 28 days after the second AZD1222 dose.

The CDR3 loop reads CSVAREREQYF. The CDR3 nucleotides read TGCAGCGTTGCCAGGGAGCGCGAGCAGTACTTC. The chain couples TRBV29-1 to TRBJ2-7; D may be TRBD1 or TRBD2 (5 bases each). Germline CDR1 reads SQVTM; CDR2 reads ANQGSEA. The CDR3 runs to 11 residues. Trimming pared 4 bases from V and 6 bases from J, leaving 10 bases between.